This T cell receptor (beta chain) was identified during a study of blood T cell repertoires in COVID-19. This clone was counted between two and nine times. Clones were sequenced by immunoSEQ multiplex PCR, and TCRdb holds only the in-frame ones, with some missing. The sample holds 260,000 or so clones, about 87% seen once. The germline V and J ends were trimmed by 0 bases and 5 bases, with 5 bases remaining between them. The germline V gene has CDR1 LGHNA and CDR2 YNFKEQ. This CDR3 contains 13 residues. The TCR originated in a woman in her 40s with acute COVID-19. The specimen sequenced was PBMCs or T cells enriched from blood (not recorded which). The chain employs TRBV4-2 and TRBJ1-5, with D hard to call. The CDR3 DNA is TGTGCCAGCAGCCAAGACGGGGATCAGCCCCAGCATTTT. Encoded protein: CASSQDGDQPQHF.